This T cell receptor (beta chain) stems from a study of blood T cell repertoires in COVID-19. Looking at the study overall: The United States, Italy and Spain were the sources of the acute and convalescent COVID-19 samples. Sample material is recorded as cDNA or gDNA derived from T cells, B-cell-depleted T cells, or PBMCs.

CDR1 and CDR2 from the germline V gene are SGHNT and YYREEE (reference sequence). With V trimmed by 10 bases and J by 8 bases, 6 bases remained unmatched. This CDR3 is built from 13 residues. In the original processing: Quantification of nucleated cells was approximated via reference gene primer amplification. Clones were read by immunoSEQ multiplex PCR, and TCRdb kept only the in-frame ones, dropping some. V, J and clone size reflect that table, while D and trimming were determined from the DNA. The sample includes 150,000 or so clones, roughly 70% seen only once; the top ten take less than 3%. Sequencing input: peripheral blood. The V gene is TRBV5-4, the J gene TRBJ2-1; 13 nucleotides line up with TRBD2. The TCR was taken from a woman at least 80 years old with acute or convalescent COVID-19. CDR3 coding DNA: TGTGCCTGGAGACTAGCGGGAGGCTATGAGCAGTTCTTC. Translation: CAWRLAGGYEQFF.